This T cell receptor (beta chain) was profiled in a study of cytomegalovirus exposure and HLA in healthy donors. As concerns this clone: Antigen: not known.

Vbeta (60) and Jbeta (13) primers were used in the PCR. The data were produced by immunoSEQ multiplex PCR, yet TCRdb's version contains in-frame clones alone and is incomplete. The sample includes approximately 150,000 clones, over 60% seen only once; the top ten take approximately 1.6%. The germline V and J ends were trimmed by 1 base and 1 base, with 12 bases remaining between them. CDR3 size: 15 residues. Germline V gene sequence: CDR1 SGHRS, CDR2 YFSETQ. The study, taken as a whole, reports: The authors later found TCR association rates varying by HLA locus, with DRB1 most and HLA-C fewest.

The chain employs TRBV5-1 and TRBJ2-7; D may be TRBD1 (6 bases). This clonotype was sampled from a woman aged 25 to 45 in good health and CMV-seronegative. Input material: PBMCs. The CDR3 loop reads CASSLSRGDSYEQYF. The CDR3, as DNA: TGCGCCAGCAGCTTGAGCAGGGGCGATTCCTACGAGCAGTACTTC.